The 27 T cell receptor beta chains reported below all come from one sample, sequenced in a study of vaccination effects on CD4 cells after COVID-19. The method was immunoSEQ multiplex PCR; TCRdb's version includes in-frame clones alone and lacks a portion of them. The sample lists around 16,000 clones; 70% were seen once. Sequencing was preceded by expansion of antigen-specific CD4+ T cells with viral peptide pools in the ViraFEST assay. After about 10 days in culture, the CD4+ T cells were isolated. Each person got two doses of an mRNA SARS-CoV-2 vaccine, BNT162b2 or mRNA-1273. Antigens for these TCRs are unknown. The source was CD4+ T cells from PBMCs cultured with SARS-CoV-2 spike peptides, collected after COVID-19 vaccination. The source is a human donor who received a COVID-19 vaccine.

This clone was counted only a few times. The rearrangement links TRBV15 to TRBJ2-1; D remains unclear. The CDR3 spans 16 residues. Trimming shortened V by 0 bases and J by 0 bases, and 9 bases separated the two germline ends. Germline CDR1 reads LNHNV; CDR2 reads YYDKDF (reference sequence). Here the CDR3 reads CATSRDRSSSYNEQFF. CDR3 in DNA: TGTGCCACCAGCAGAGACCGGTCAAGCTCCTACAATGAGCAGTTCTTC.

The gene calls are TRBV5-6 and TRBJ1-5; tentative D call: TRBD1 (5 bases). The length of the CDR3 is 15 residues. From germline, CDR1 is SGHDT and CDR2 YYEEEE. Between the trimmed V and J ends, which lost 0 bases and 7 bases, there was a span of 14 bases. CDR3 sequence reads: CASSLAAGRTQPQHF. The CDR3 DNA is TGTGCCAGCAGCTTGGCGGCAGGGCGAACCCAGCCCCAGCATTTT.

By proportion, this clone is medium-sized. The genes are TRBV3-1 (or the pseudogene TRBV3-2) and TRBJ1-5; D call uncertain. V lost 2 bases, J lost 0 bases, and 8 bases lay in between. Germline CDR1 reads LGHDT; CDR2 reads YNNKEL (reference sequence). The CDR3 extends over 15 amino acids. The CDR3 region has the DNA TGTGCCAGCAGCCAACGCGAGGCTAGCAATCAGCCCCAGCATTTT. This codes for CASSQREASNQPQHF.

The rearrangement uses TRBV4-1 and TRBJ1-2; unclear D gene. CDR3 length: 16 residues. From germline, CDR1 is MGHRA and CDR2 YSYEKL. The ends were cut back, 0 bases at V and 7 bases at J, with 18 bases in the middle. CDR3 protein: CASSQDVIGPPRGYTF. The CDR3 DNA reads as TGCGCCAGCAGCCAAGATGTGATAGGGCCTCCCCGTGGCTACACCTTC.

V gene TRBV27 combines with J gene TRBJ1-2; D is ambiguous. The germline CDR1 and CDR2 sequences are MNHEY and SMNVEV (reference sequence). The V and J ends lost 0 bases and 0 bases respectively, with 8 bases between them. This CDR3 region has 15 residues. The CDR3 DNA is TGTGCCAGCAGTTTATCCGAATTAGCTAACTATGGCTACACCTTC. Amino acid sequence: CASSLSELANYGYTF.

The V call is TRBV28, the J call TRBJ2-1; D might be TRBD2 (6 bases). V was cut by 1 base and J by 7 bases, with 14 bases left in between. The length of the CDR3 is 15 residues. CDR1 and CDR2 (germline): MDHEN, SYDVKM. The CDR3 spells CASSLLSGEVNEQFF. The CDR3, as DNA: TGTGCCAGCAGTTTATTGTCTGGGGAGGTAAATGAGCAGTTCTTC.

The gene calls are TRBV7-8 and TRBJ1-1, with D hard to call. The V end lost 3 bases, the J end lost 3 bases, and 11 bases lay between the germline ends. This CDR3 comprises 14 residues. Germline V gives CDR1 SGHVS, CDR2 FQNEAQ. This CDR3 is CASSLFRRDTEAFF. CDR3 DNA: TGTGCCAGCAGCTTGTTTCGGAGGGACACTGAAGCTTTCTTT.

V usage is TRBV28 and J usage is TRBJ1-3; tentative D call: TRBD1 (6 bases). Germline values: CDR1 MDHEN, CDR2 SYDVKM. With 3 bases removed from V and 4 bases from J, the gap between germline ends came to 10 bases. The CDR3 consists of 14 residues. The CDR3 loop is CASSFGGYGNTIYF. The CDR3 DNA follows: TGTGCCAGCAGTTTTGGGGGCTACGGAAACACCATATATTTT.

The chain employs TRBV6-5 and TRBJ1-2; D unresolved. Trimming stripped 6 bases from V and 3 bases from J, with 8 bases between. Germline V gives CDR1 MNHEY, CDR2 SVGAGI. The CDR3 runs 12 residues. The CDR3 sequence is CASSDVDYGYTF. The CDR3 DNA follows: TGTGCCAGCAGCGACGTGGACTATGGCTACACCTTC.

The V call is TRBV20-1, the J call TRBJ2-5; no firm D call. Germline CDR1 DFQATT, CDR2 SNEGSKA (reference sequence). V was clipped by 8 bases and J by 5 bases, with 9 bases between them. The CDR3 covers 10 residues. The CDR3 nucleotides are TGCAGTCCCCATGGGGAGACCCAGTACTTC. As protein: CSPHGETQYF.

The genes are TRBV30 and TRBJ1-2; a possible D gene is TRBD1 (6 bases). Germline-derived CDR1 and CDR2 are GTSNPN and SVGIG (reference sequence). This CDR3 has 14 residues. Trimming left V 1 base short and J 2 bases short, with 11 bases between. In DNA, the CDR3 is TGTGCCTGGAGTGGAAACAGGGACAACTATGGCTACACCTTC. This translates into CAWSGNRDNYGYTF.

The rearrangement joins TRBV6-5 to TRBJ2-5; the match to TRBD2 covers 11 bases. This CDR3 region has 16 residues. CDR1 is MNHEY and CDR2 is SVGAGI in the germline V gene. V was pared by 0 bases and J by 5 bases, with 5 bases of the junction left unmatched. CDR3 nucleotides: TGTGCCAGCAGTTACTCAATAGCGGGGGGGCGTGAGACCCAGTACTTC. Its protein product is CASSYSIAGGRETQYF.

The rearrangement joins TRBV7-3 to TRBJ1-1; 7 bases match TRBD1. The V and J ends lost 5 bases and 0 bases, in that order; junction bases with no gene match: 3. CDR1 and CDR2 from the germline V gene are SGHTA and FQGTGA. This CDR3 contains 14 residues. CDR3 sequence reads: CASSQGTVNTEAFF. The CDR3 DNA follows: TGTGCCAGCAGCCAGGGGACAGTGAACACTGAAGCTTTCTTT.

This clone was counted only a few times. This chain connects TRBV6-5 to TRBJ1-1; D gene unclear. V was clipped by 6 bases and J by 8 bases, with 13 bases between them. Germline assignment: CDR1 MNHEY and CDR2 SVGAGI. This CDR3 is 12 amino acids long. In DNA, the CDR3 is TGTGCCAGCAGCCGTGGAGTGGGAGAAGCTTTCTTT. Translated: CASSRGVGEAFF.

This clone was counted only a few times. The rearrangement uses TRBV5-5 and TRBJ2-2, with 9 bases that match TRBD1. This CDR3 comprises 16 residues. From germline, CDR1 is SGHKS and CDR2 YYEKEE (reference sequence). V was clipped by 3 bases and J by 7 bases; unmatched bases: 10. In DNA, the CDR3 is TGTGCCAGCAGCTCCACCGGGACAGGGTTGATCGGGGAGCTGTTTTTT. Translation gives CASSSTGTGLIGELFF.

The chain combines TRBV4-1 with TRBJ2-3, with 9 bases matching TRBD2. CDR1 and CDR2 (germline): MGHRA, YSYEKL. The CDR3 covers 19 residues. V lost 0 bases to trimming and J lost 0 bases; unmatched junction nucleotides: 10. Here the CDR3 DNA reads TGCGCCAGCAGCCAAGAAAGGGATCTAGCGGGGCCTAGCACAGATACGCAGTATTTT. Amino acids: CASSQERDLAGPSTDTQYF.

Only a few counts were recorded for this clone. This chain uses TRBV25-1 with TRBJ1-1, with D hard to call. Germline V gene data show CDR1 as MGHDK and CDR2 as SYGVNS. V dropped 1 base and J dropped 4 bases, with 10 bases sitting between them. The CDR3 contains 14 residues. In DNA, the CDR3 is TGTGCCAGCAGTGAATTTAAGGAGGGCACTGAAGCTTTCTTT. Translating it yields CASSEFKEGTEAFF.

The chain carries TRBV14 and TRBJ1-1, with TRBD1 as a possible D gene (5 bases). The length of the CDR3 is 15 residues. Germline V CDR1 and CDR2: SGHDN, FVKESK. The V end lost 4 bases, the J end lost 0 bases, and 12 bases lay between the germline ends. The CDR3 protein is CASSPFHRMNTEAFF. The CDR3 DNA is TGTGCCAGCAGCCCCTTTCACAGGATGAACACTGAAGCTTTCTTT.

V usage is TRBV30 and J usage is TRBJ1-5; D might be TRBD1 (5 bases). V was pared by 0 bases and J by 4 bases, with 19 bases between. CDR1 and CDR2 (germline): GTSNPN, SVGIG (reference sequence). This CDR3 is built from 17 residues. The CDR3 nucleotides read TGTGCCTGGAGTGTACGCGGGGGAGGGTGGGGGAATCAGCCCCAGCATTTT. Residues: CAWSVRGGGWGNQPQHF.

V is TRBV28 and J is TRBJ2-7; 11 positions match TRBD1. V gave up 10 bases and J gave up 3 bases; unmatched junction bases: 14. The germline V gene encodes CDR1 MDHEN and CDR2 SYDVKM. CDR3 length: 16 amino acids. DNA for the CDR3: TGTGCCACCAAGAGGAGCGCCGGGACAGGGGGCTACGAGCAGTACTTC. It encodes CATKRSAGTGGYEQYF.

The genes are TRBV7-9 and TRBJ1-1, with a tentative D call TRBD1 (6 bases). CDR1 and CDR2 (germline): SEHNR, FQNEAQ (reference sequence). V dropped 2 bases and J dropped 6 bases, with 13 bases sitting between them. There are 14 residues in the CDR3. The CDR3 DNA sequence: TGTGCCAGCAGCTTACTACAGGGAAGCCCTGAAGCTTTCTTT. This encodes CASSLLQGSPEAFF. The complete variable domain, with remaining parts taken from reference TRBV7-9 and TRBJ1-1, reads DTGVSQNPRHKITKRGQNVTFRCDPISEHNRLYWYRQTLGQGPEFLTYFQNEAQLEKSRLLSDRFSAERPKGSFSTLEIQRTEQGDSAMYLCASSLLQGSPEAFFGQGTRLTVV.

The chain links TRBV6-5 to TRBJ1-5, with a tentative D call TRBD1 (5 bases). Deletions cut 0 bases from V and 2 bases from J, with 8 bases between. CDR1 is MNHEY, CDR2 SVGAGI, per germline. The CDR3 runs 15 residues. The CDR3 DNA reads as TGTGCCAGCAGTTACTCGGTACAGGGCAATCAGCCCCAGCATTTT. Residues: CASSYSVQGNQPQHF.

This clone was observed a handful of times. V is TRBV4-2 and J is TRBJ1-1, with D unclear. The germline V gene encodes CDR1 LGHNA and CDR2 YNFKEQ. The CDR3 has 14 residues. Trimming cost V 1 base and J 3 bases, with 9 bases left between them. The CDR3: CASSQAEGYTEAFF. As DNA, the CDR3 is TGTGCCAGCAGCCAAGCGGAGGGATACACTGAAGCTTTCTTT.

This clone was detected a few times. The chain links TRBV19 to TRBJ1-1; unclear D gene. V was trimmed by 7 bases and J by 1 base, leaving 10 bases between them. Germline CDR1 and CDR2: LNHDA and SQIVND (reference sequence). The CDR3 runs to 13 residues. CDR3 residues: CASKLFQNTEAFF. CDR3 in DNA: TGTGCCAGTAAGTTATTCCAGAACACTGAAGCTTTCTTT.

This clone has a single count. This chain uses TRBV27 with TRBJ1-2; D gene ambiguous. V gave up 4 bases and J gave up 5 bases, with 11 bases separating them. Germline values: CDR1 MNHEY, CDR2 SMNVEV (reference sequence). CDR3 length equals 13 residues. The CDR3 DNA reads TGTGCCAGCAGTTCAATCCCGCATTATGGCTACACCTTC. This sequence encodes CASSSIPHYGYTF.

Remarks on this clone: The identical CDR3 is also encoded by other nucleotide sequences in the sample. The V gene is TRBV5-1, the J gene TRBJ2-2, with D perhaps being TRBD1 or TRBD2 (6 bases each). The V end lost 3 bases, the J end lost 5 bases, and 11 bases lay between the germline ends. Germline CDR1 reads SGHRS; CDR2 reads YFSETQ. The CDR3 length is 14 residues. The DNA for the CDR3 is TGCGCCAGCAGCTCCCAAGGGGGGACCGGGGAGCTGTTTTTT. Translation: CASSSQGGTGELFF.

This chain connects TRBV4-1 to TRBJ2-3, with D perhaps being TRBD1 or TRBD2 (7 bases each). The CDR3 runs 17 residues. V lost 7 bases to trimming and J lost 2 bases, with 22 bases between them. Germline CDR1 MGHRA, CDR2 YSYEKL. In DNA form, the CDR3 reads TGCGCCAGCACCTCAGGGGGGGGCGCGGAGTTCACAGATACGCAGTATTTT. As protein: CASTSGGGAEFTDTQYF.